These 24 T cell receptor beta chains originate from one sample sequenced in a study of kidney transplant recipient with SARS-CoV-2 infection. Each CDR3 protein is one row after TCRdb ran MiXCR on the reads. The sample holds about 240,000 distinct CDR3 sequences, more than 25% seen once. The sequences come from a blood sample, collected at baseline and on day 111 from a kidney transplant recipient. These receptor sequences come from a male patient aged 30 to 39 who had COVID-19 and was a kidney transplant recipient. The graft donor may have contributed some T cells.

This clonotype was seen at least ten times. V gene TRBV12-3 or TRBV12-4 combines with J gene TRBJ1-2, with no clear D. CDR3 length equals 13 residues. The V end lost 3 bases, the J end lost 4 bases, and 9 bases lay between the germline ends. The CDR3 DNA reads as TGTGCCAGCAGTTTCGCAGCCAGCTATGGCTACACCTTC. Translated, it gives CASSFAASYGYTF.

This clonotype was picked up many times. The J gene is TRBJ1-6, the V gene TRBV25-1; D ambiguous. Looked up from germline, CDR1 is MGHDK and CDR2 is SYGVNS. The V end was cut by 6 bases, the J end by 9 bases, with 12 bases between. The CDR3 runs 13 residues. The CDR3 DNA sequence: TGTGCCAGCAGCGGATTGATGGGTTCACCCCTCCACTTT. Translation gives CASSGLMGSPLHF.

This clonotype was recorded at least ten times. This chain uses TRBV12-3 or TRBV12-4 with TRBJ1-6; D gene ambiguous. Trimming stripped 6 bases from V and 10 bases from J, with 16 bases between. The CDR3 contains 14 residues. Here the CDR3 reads CASSALFRNSPLHF. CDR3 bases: TGTGCCAGCAGCGCGCTCTTCAGGAACTCACCCCTCCACTTT.

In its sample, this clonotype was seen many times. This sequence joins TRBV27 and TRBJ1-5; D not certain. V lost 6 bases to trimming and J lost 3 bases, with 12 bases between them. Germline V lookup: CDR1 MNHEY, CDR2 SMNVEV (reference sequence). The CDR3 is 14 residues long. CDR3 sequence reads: CASSVGRDNQPQHF. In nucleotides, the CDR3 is TGTGCCAGCAGCGTTGGAAGGGACAATCAGCCCCAGCATTTT.

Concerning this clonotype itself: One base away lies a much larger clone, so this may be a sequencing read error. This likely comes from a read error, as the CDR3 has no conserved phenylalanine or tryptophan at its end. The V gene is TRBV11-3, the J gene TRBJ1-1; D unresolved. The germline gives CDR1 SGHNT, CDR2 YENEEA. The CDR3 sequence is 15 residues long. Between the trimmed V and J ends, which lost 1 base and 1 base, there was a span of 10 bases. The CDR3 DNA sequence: TGTGCCAGCAGCTTAGTAAGTTCAAGGAACACTGAAGCTTTCCTT. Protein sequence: CASSLVSSRNTEAFL.

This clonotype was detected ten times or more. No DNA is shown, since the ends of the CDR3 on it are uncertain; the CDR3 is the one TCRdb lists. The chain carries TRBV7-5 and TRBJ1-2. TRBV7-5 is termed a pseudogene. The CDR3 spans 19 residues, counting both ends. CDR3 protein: CISVPEQSTEVRKTYGYTF.

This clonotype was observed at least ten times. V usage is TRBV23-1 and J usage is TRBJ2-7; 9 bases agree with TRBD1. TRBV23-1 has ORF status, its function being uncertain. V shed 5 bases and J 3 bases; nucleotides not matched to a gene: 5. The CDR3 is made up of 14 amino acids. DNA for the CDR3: TGCGCCAGCAGTTCGACAGGGGGGTGCTACGAGCAGTACTTC. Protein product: CASSSTGGCYEQYF.

DNA of the CDR3: TGTGCCAGCAGTAGGCAGTTCTTC. This encodes CASSRQFF. V gene TRBV2 combines with J gene TRBJ2-1, with D hard to call. The CDR3 totals 8 residues. Germline V gene data show CDR1 as SNHLY and CDR2 as FYNNEI. Between the trimmed V and J ends, which lost 5 bases and 12 bases, there was a span of 2 bases.

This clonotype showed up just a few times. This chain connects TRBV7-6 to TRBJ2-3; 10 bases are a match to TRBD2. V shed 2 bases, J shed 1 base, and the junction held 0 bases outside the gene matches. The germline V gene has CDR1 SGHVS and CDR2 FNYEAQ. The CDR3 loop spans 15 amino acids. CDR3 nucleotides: TGTGCCAGCAGCTTAACTAGCGGGGGCACAGATACGCAGTATTTT. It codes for CASSLTSGGTDTQYF.

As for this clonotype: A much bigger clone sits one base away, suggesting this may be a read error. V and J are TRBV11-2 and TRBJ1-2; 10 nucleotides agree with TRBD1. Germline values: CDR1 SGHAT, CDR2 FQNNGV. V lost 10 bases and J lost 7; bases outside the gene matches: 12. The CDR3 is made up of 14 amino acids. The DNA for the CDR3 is TGTGCCAACAGGCAGCCGGGACAGGGGTCTGGCTACACCTTC. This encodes CANRQPGQGSGYTF.

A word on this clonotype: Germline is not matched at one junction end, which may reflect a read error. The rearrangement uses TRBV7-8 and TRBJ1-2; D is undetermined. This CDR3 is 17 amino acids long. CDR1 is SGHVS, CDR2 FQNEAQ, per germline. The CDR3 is CASSTKWFTRKTYGCTF. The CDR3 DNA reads TGTGCCAGCAGCACCAAGTGGTTTACCCGAAAGACCTATGGCTGCACCTTC.

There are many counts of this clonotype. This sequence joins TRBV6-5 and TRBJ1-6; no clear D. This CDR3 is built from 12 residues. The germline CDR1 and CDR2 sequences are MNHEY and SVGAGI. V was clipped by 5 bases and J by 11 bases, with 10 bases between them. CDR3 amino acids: CASSPGSAPLHF. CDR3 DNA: TGTGCCAGCAGTCCCGGCTCCGCACCCCTCCACTTT.

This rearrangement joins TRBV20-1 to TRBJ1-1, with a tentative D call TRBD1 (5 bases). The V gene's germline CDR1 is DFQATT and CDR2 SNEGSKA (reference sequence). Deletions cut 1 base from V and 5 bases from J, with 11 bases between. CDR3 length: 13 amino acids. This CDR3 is CSARGLRTTEAFF. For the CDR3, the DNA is TGCAGTGCTAGAGGTCTTAGGACAACTGAAGCTTTCTTT.

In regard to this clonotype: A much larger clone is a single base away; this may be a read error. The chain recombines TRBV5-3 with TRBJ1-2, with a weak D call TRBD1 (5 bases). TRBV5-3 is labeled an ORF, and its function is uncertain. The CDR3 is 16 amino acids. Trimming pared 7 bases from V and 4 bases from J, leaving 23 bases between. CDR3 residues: CARCMTVVRRTYGYTF. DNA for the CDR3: TGTGCCAGATGCATGACAGTGGTGAGAAGGACCTATGGCTACACCTTC.

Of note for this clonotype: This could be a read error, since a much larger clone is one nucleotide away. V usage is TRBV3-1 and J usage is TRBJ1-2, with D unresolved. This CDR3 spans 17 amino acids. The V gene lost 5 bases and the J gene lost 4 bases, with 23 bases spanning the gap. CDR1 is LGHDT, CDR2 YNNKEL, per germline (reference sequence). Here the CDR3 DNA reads TGTGCCAGCAGCATAGCACACACCCTTCGAAAGACCTATGGCTACACCTTC. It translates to CASSIAHTLRKTYGYTF.

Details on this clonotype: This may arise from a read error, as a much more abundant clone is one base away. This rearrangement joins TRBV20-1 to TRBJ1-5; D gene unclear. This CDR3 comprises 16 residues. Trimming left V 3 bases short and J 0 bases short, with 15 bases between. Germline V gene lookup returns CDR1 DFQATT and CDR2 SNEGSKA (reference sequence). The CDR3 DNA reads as TGCAGTGCTAGGAGGGAACGGGGTTATAGCAATCAGCCCCAGCATTTT. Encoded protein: CSARRERGYSNQPQHF.

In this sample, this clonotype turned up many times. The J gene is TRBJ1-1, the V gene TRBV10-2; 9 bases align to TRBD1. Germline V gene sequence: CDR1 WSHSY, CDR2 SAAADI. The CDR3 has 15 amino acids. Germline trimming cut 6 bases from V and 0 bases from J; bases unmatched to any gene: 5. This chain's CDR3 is CASSRDRDMNTEAFF. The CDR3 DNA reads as TGCGCCAGCAGCAGGGACAGGGACATGAACACTGAAGCTTTCTTT.

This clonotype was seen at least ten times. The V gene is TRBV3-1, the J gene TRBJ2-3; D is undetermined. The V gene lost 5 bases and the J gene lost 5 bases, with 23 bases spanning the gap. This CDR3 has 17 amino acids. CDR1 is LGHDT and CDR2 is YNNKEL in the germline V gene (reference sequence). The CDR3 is CASSTHIPFVMQDTQYF. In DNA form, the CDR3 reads TGTGCCAGCAGCACGCACATCCCATTTGTCATGCAAGATACGCAGTATTTT.

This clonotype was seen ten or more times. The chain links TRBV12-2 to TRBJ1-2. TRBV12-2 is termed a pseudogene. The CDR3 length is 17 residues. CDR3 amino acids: CASRGVATPRKTYGYTF. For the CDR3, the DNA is TGTGCAAGTCGCGGCGTAGCGACTCCACGAAAGACCTATGGCTACACCTTC.

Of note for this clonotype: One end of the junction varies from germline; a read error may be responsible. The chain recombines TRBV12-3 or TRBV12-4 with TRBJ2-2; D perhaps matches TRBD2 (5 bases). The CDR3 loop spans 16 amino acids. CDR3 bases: TGTGCCAGCAGATTCAGGCCCCCCGCGAACACCGGGGAGCCGTTTTTT. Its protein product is CASRFRPPANTGEPFF.

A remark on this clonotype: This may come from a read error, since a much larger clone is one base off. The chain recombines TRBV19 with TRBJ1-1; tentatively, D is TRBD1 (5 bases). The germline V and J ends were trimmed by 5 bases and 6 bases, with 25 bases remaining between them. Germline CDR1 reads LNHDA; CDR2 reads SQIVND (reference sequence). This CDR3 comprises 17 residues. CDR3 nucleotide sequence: TGTGCCAGTAGTCCCCTTGGACTCGTCGGAGGAGGGGCTGAAGCTTTCTTT. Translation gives CASSPLGLVGGGAEAFF.

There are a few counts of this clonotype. The CDR3 DNA follows: TGCAGTGCTAGAACGACTTCGATGAACACTGAAGCTTTCTTT. Protein product: CSARTTSMNTEAFF. The chain carries TRBV20-1 and TRBJ1-1; D is uncertain. Per germline, CDR1 DFQATT and CDR2 SNEGSKA (reference sequence). This CDR3 has 14 residues. V gave up 2 bases and J gave up 0 bases, with 10 bases separating them.

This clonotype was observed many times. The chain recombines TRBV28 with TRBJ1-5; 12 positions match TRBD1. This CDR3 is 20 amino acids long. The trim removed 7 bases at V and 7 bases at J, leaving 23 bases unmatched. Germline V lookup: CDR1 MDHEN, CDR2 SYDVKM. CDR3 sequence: CASTIRGTGGSLMSLQPQHF. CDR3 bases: TGTGCCAGCACCATTCGGGGGACAGGGGGCTCCTTAATGAGTTTGCAGCCCCAGCATTTT.

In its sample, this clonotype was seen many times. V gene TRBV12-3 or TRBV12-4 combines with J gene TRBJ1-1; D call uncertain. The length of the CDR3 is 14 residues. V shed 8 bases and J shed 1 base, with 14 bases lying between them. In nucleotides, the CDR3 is TGTGCCAGCTCACTGACTGCCCAGAACACTGAAGCTTTCTTT. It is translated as CASSLTAQNTEAFF.